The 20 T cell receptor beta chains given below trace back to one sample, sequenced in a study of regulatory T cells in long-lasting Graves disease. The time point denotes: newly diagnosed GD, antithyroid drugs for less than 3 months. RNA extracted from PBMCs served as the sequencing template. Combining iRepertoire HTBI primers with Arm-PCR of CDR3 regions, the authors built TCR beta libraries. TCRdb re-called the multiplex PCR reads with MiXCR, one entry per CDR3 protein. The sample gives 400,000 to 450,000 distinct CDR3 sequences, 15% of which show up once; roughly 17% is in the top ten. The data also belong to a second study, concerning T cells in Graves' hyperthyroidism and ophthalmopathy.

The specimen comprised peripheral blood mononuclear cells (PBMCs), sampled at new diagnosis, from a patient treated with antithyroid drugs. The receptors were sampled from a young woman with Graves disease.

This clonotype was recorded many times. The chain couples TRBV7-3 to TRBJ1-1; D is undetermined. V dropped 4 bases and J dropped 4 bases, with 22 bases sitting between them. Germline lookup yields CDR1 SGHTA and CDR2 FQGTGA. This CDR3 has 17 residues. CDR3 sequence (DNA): TGTGCCAGCAGCTCCTTTGTCTTGGTCACCGGTGGCACTGAAGCTTTCTTT. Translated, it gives CASSSFVLVTGGTEAFF.

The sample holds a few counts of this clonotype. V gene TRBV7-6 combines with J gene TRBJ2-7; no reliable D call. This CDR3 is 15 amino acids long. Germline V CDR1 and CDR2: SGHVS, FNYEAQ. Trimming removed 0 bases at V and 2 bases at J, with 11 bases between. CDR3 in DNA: TGTGCCAGCAGCTTAGCAGTCGGGTTCACCTACGAGCAGTACTTC. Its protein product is CASSLAVGFTYEQYF.

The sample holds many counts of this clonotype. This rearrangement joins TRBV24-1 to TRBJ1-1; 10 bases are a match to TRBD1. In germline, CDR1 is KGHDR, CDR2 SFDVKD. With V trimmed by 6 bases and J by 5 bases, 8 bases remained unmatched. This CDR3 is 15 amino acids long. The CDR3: CATSPGTGVGTEAFF. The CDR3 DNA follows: TGTGCCACCAGTCCCGGGACAGGGGTAGGGACTGAAGCTTTCTTT.

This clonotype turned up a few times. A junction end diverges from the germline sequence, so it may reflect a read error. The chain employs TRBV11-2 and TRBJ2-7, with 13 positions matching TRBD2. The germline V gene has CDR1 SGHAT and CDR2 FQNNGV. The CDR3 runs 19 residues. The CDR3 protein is CASSLDRGTSGISSHEQYF. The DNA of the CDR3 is TGTGCCAGCAGCTTAGATCGGGGGACTAGCGGGATTTCCTCCCACGAGCAGTACTTC.

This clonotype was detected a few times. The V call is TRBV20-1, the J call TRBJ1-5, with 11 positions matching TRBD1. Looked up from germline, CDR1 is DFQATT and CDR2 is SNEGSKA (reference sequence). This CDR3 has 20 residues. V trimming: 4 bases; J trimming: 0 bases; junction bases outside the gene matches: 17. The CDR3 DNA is TGCAGTGCTACCGAACGTTCCGGGACAGGGGGGACGCATAGCAATCAGCCCCAGCATTTT. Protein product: CSATERSGTGGTHSNQPQHF.

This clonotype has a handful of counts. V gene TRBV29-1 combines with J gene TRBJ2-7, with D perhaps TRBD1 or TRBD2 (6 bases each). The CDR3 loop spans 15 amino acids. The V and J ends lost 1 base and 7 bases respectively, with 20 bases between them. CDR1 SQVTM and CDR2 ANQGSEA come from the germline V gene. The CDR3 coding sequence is TGCAGCGTTGAAGGGCCCCGAGGGCAGGGGAGGGAGCAGTACTTC. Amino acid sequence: CSVEGPRGQGREQYF.

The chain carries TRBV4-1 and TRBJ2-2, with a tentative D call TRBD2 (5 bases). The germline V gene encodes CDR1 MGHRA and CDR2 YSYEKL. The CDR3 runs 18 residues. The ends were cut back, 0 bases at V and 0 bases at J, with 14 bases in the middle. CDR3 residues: CASSQEGAGTANTGELFF. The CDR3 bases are TGCGCCAGCAGCCAAGAGGGAGCAGGAACAGCGAACACCGGGGAGCTGTTTTTT.

Written as DNA, the CDR3 is TGTGCCAGCAGTGAATCAGGAGCCCAAGAGACCCAGTACTTC. Its protein is CASSESGAQETQYF. This rearrangement joins TRBV25-1 to TRBJ2-5, with D unclear. This CDR3 contains 14 residues. Germline V gene lookup returns CDR1 MGHDK and CDR2 SYGVNS. Trimming took off 1 base at V and 1 base at J, with 7 bases between the two ends.

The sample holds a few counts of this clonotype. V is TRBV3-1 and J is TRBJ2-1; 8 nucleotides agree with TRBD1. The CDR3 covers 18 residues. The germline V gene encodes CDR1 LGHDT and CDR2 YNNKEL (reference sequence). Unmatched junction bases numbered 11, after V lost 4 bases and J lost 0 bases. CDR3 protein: CASSRSDRVGRSYNEQFF. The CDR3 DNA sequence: TGTGCCAGCAGCCGATCGGACAGGGTGGGGCGCTCCTACAATGAGCAGTTCTTC.

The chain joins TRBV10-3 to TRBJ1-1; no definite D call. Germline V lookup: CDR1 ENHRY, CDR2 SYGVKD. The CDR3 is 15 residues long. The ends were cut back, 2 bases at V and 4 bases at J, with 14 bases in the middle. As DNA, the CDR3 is TGTGCCATCAGTGAGACCCGGACGGGGTTCACTGAAGCTTTCTTT. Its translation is CAISETRTGFTEAFF.

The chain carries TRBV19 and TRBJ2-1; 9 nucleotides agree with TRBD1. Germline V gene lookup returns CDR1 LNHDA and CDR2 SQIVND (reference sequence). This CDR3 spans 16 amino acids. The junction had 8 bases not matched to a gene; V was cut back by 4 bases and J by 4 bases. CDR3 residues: CASSSRLGTGYNEQFF. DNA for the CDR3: TGTGCCAGTAGTAGCCGCCTCGGGACAGGGTACAATGAGCAGTTCTTC.

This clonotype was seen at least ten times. The CDR3 region is CASSQAGSRTDTQYF. In nucleotides, the CDR3 is TGTGCCAGCAGCCAAGCGGGTTCCCGCACAGATACGCAGTATTTT. The chain links TRBV14 to TRBJ2-3; D not certain. The V and J ends lost 1 base and 1 base respectively, with 9 bases between them. The CDR3 is made up of 15 amino acids. From germline, CDR1 is SGHDN and CDR2 FVKESK. Full variable domain (missing parts from reference TRBV14 and TRBJ2-3): EAGVTQFPSHSVIEKGQTVTLRCDPISGHDNLYWYRRVMGKEIKFLLHFVKESKQDESGMPNNRFLAERTGGTYSTLKVQPAELEDSGVYFCASSQAGSRTDTQYFGPGTRLTVL.

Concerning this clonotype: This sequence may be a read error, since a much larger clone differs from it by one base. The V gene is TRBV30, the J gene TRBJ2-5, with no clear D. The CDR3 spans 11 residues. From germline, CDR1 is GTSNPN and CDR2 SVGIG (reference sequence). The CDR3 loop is CAWGVEETQYF. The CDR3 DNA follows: TGTGCCTGGGGTGTAGAGGAGACCCAGTACTTC.

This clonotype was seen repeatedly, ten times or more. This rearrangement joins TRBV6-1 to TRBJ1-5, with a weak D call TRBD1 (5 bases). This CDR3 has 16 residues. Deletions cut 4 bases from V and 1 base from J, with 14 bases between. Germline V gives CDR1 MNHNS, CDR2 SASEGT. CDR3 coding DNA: TGTGCCAGCAGTGGGGGGTTTGGGGGGAGCAATCAGCCCCAGCATTTT. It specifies CASSGGFGGSNQPQHF.

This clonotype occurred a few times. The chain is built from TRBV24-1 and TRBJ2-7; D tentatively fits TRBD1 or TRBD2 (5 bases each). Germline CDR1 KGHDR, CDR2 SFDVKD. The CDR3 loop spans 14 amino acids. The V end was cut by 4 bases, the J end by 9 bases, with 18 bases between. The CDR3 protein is CATSDHRGLLGQYF. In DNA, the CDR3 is TGTGCCACCAGTGACCACCGGGGCTTGCTAGGGCAGTACTTC.

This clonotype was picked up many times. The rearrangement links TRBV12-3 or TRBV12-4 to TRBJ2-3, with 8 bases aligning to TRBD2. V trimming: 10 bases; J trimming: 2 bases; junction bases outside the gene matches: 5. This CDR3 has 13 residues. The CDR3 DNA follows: TGTGCCACCACTAGCGGCCTCACAGATACGCAGTATTTT. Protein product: CATTSGLTDTQYF.

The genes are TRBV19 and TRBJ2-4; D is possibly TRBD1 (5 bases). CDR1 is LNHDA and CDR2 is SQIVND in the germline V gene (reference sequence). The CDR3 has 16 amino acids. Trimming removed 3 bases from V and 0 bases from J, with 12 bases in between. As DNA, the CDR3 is TGTGCCAGTAGTATTCCCTCCAGGGCAGCCAAAAACATTCAGTACTTC. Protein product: CASSIPSRAAKNIQYF. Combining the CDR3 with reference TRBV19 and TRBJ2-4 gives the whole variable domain DGGITQSPKYLFRKEGQNVTLSCEQNLNHDAMYWYRQDPGQGLRLIYYSQIVNDFQKGDIAEGYSVSREKKESFPLTVTSAQKNPTAFYLCASSIPSRAAKNIQYFGAGTRLSVL.

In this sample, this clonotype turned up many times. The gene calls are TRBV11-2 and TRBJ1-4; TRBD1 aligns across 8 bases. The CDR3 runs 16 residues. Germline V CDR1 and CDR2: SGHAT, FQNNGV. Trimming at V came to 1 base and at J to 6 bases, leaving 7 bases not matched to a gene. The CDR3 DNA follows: TGTGCCAGCAGCTTAGCGGACAGGGACGTTTATGAAAAACTGTTTTTT. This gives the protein CASSLADRDVYEKLFF.

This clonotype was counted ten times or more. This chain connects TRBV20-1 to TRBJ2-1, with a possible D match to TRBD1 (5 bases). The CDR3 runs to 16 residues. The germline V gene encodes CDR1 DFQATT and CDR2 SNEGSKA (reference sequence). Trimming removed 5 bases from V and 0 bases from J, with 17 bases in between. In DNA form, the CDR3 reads TGCAGTGCTTGGGGCGGAGATTCAAGCTCCTACAATGAGCAGTTCTTC. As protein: CSAWGGDSSSYNEQFF.

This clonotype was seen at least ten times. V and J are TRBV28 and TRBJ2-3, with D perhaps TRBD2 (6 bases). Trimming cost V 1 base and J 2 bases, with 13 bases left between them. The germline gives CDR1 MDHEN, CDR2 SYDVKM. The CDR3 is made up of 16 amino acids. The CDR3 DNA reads TGTGCCAGCAGTTTATTGGTAGCGGAAAACACAGATACGCAGTATTTT. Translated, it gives CASSLLVAENTDTQYF.